This passage covers 6 T cell receptor beta chains from one sample sequenced in a study of cytomegalovirus exposure and HLA in healthy donors. The PCR had 60 Vbeta and 13 Jbeta primers. Some clones are missing from TCRdb's copy, which holds only in-frame ones; the method was immunoSEQ multiplex PCR. This sample has over 150,000 clones, with under 85% found just once. The sequencing sample was made of PBMCs. These receptors were obtained from a male donor in good health and CMV-seronegative.

The rearrangement uses TRBV11-2 and TRBJ2-4, with TRBD1 identical over 8 bases. The V segment lost 7 bases and the J segment 6 bases; nucleotides outside the gene matches: 5. Germline V gene lookup returns CDR1 SGHAT and CDR2 FQNNGV. The CDR3 length is 13 residues. For the CDR3, the DNA is TGTGCCAGCACCTCCGGACAGGGAAACATTCAGTACTTC. Its translation is CASTSGQGNIQYF.

This clone was detected only once. The V gene is TRBV5-1, the J gene TRBJ2-4, with TRBD1 as a possible D gene (6 bases). CDR3 length: 18 amino acids. The germline V gene has CDR1 SGHRS and CDR2 YFSETQ. V dropped 7 bases and J dropped 2 bases, with 25 bases sitting between them. CDR3 sequence reads: CASSTGLTFVSPKNIQYF. For the CDR3, the DNA is TGCGCCAGCTCGACAGGTTTAACGTTCGTATCTCCCAAAAACATTCAGTACTTC.

This clone was counted a single time. The chain links TRBV19 to TRBJ1-3; no reliable D call. Germline assignment: CDR1 LNHDA and CDR2 SQIVND (reference sequence). Trimming took off 2 bases at V and 4 bases at J, with 6 bases between the two ends. The CDR3 extends over 13 amino acids. CDR3 region: CASSIPVGNTIYF. In DNA form, the CDR3 reads TGTGCCAGTAGTATACCTGTGGGAAACACCATATATTTT.

The V gene is TRBV9, the J gene TRBJ2-7; TRBD2 aligns across 7 bases. The V gene's germline CDR1 is SGDLS and CDR2 YYNGEE. The CDR3 contains 15 residues. The V segment lost 3 bases and the J segment 0 bases; nucleotides outside the gene matches: 6. This chain's CDR3 is CASSGGGTLSYEQYF. CDR3 bases: TGTGCCAGCAGCGGCGGGGGAACGCTCTCCTACGAGCAGTACTTC.

The chain employs TRBV6-5 and TRBJ2-3; 8 nucleotides agree with TRBD2. CDR3 length equals 13 residues. The J segment lost 14 bases and the V segment lost 0 bases, leaving 7 bases of the junction unmatched. Germline V lookup: CDR1 MNHEY, CDR2 SVGAGI. The CDR3 bases are TGTGCCAGCAGTTACTCGGTCACGGGGGGGCTGTATTTT. Encoded protein: CASSYSVTGGLYF.

The rearrangement links TRBV6-1 to TRBJ1-1; 9 bases map to TRBD1. V lost 6 bases and J lost 4; bases outside the gene matches: 6. The germline V gene has CDR1 MNHNS and CDR2 SASEGT. The CDR3 consists of 14 residues. The CDR3: CASRHRGRITEAFF. The CDR3, as DNA: TGTGCCAGCAGACACAGGGGGCGTATCACTGAAGCTTTCTTT.